One and the same sample provided the 32 T cell receptor beta chains below, sequenced in a study of immune cell composition in non-small cell lung cancer. The normal lung sample lay at least 3 cm, and maximally far, from the tumour. Clones were read by immunoSEQ multiplex PCR, and TCRdb kept only the in-frame ones, dropping some. Among more than 15,000 clones, about 80% were seen once, and the ten largest hold 9.8%. The sample was also linked to a second study, of CD4 T cells in lung cancer.

Sequencing was performed on non-adjacent lung tissue. The receptors were gathered from a human donor with non-small cell lung cancer.

This clone has more than one count but fewer than ten. V usage is TRBV30 and J usage is TRBJ1-5, with TRBD1 as a possible D gene (5 bases). In germline, CDR1 is GTSNPN, CDR2 SVGIG (reference sequence). The CDR3 covers 13 residues. The V end lost 1 base, the J end lost 6 bases, and 10 bases lay between the germline ends. CDR3 sequence: CAWSGGGSQPQHF. The CDR3 DNA follows: TGTGCCTGGAGTGGGGGGGGTAGTCAGCCCCAGCATTTT. Full variable domain (remainder filled in from reference TRBV30 and TRBJ1-5): SQTIHQWPATLVQPVGSPLSLECTVEGTSNPNLYWYRQAAGRGLQLLFYSVGIGQISSEVPQNLSASRPQDRQFILSSKKLLLSDSGFYLCAWSGGGSQPQHFGDGTRLSIL.

This clone was seen just once. V gene TRBV5-1 combines with J gene TRBJ2-3; TRBD2 aligns across 12 bases. Germline V CDR1 and CDR2: SGHRS, YFSETQ. The CDR3 has 18 amino acids. Losses at the gene ends were 4 bases for V and 0 bases for J; bases not matched to a gene: 9. The chain's CDR3 is CASSETLAGGPSTDTQYF. The DNA of the CDR3 is TGCGCCAGCAGCGAAACTCTAGCGGGGGGGCCTAGCACAGATACGCAGTATTTT.

This clone was seen only once. The V gene is TRBV9, the J gene TRBJ2-3; 9 bases agree with TRBD2. The CDR3 sequence is 16 residues long. CDR1 and CDR2 (germline): SGDLS, YYNGEE. V gave up 3 bases and J gave up 4 bases; unmatched junction bases: 9. This chain's CDR3 is CASSAIGTSFPDTQYF. As DNA, the CDR3 is TGTGCCAGCAGCGCTATTGGGACTAGCTTCCCAGATACGCAGTATTTT.

The V call is TRBV2, the J call TRBJ2-4, with a tentative D call TRBD1 (7 bases). The germline V and J ends were trimmed by 6 bases and 0 bases, with 24 bases remaining between them. This CDR3 has 19 residues. Germline CDR1 SNHLY, CDR2 FYNNEI. CDR3 amino acids: CASSFRQGGRNLAKNIQYF. CDR3 coding DNA: TGTGCCAGCAGCTTCCGGCAGGGGGGACGGAACCTAGCCAAAAACATTCAGTACTTC.

The rearrangement joins TRBV2 to TRBJ1-5; D not certain. The V and J ends lost 4 bases and 1 base respectively, with 5 bases between them. CDR1 is SNHLY and CDR2 is FYNNEI in the germline V gene. CDR3 length: 13 residues. In DNA, the CDR3 is TGTGCCAGCAGTGTCCAGAGCAATCAGCCCCAGCATTTT. As protein: CASSVQSNQPQHF.

The chain recombines TRBV19 with TRBJ1-4, with a possible D match to TRBD1 (6 bases). This CDR3 is built from 15 residues. The germline CDR1 and CDR2 sequences are LNHDA and SQIVND (reference sequence). Trimming removed 5 bases at V and 0 bases at J, with 10 bases between. Here the CDR3 reads CASSLPGATNEKLFF. The CDR3 DNA reads as TGTGCCAGTAGTCTTCCAGGGGCAACTAATGAAAAACTGTTTTTT.

This clone has just one count. This rearrangement joins TRBV19 to TRBJ1-2; 7 nucleotides agree with TRBD1. The germline V gene has CDR1 LNHDA and CDR2 SQIVND (reference sequence). The V gene end was trimmed by 7 bases and the J gene end by 4 bases; junction bases not matched to a gene: 6. The CDR3 consists of 13 residues. As DNA, the CDR3 is TGTGCCAGTACTACCGCAGGGGGCTATGGCTACACCTTC. It translates to CASTTAGGYGYTF.

The chain recombines TRBV14 with TRBJ1-1, with 11 nucleotides matching TRBD1. Germline assignment: CDR1 SGHDN and CDR2 FVKESK. The ends lost 5 bases at V and 4 bases at J; junction bases unmatched: 6. The CDR3 extends over 15 amino acids. This CDR3 reads CASSKEGQGGTEAFF. CDR3 nucleotides: TGTGCCAGCAGCAAGGAGGGACAGGGGGGCACTGAAGCTTTCTTT.

The J gene is TRBJ1-5, the V gene TRBV6-5; D is unclear. The V end was cut by 2 bases, the J end by 1 base, with 6 bases between. This CDR3 spans 14 amino acids. The germline V gene encodes CDR1 MNHEY and CDR2 SVGAGI. The CDR3 nucleotides are TGTGCCAGCAGTTACGGGGTGAGCAATCAGCCCCAGCATTTT. Protein sequence: CASSYGVSNQPQHF.

V and J are TRBV30 and TRBJ1-1; D uncertain. The germline V and J ends were trimmed by 6 bases and 1 base, with 9 bases remaining between them. This CDR3 has 12 residues. Germline V lookup: CDR1 GTSNPN, CDR2 SVGIG (reference sequence). Here the CDR3 DNA reads TGTGCCTGCCTAGGGAGGAACACTGAAGCTTTCTTT. Translating gives CACLGRNTEAFF.

The rearrangement joins TRBV4-3 to TRBJ2-7; no reliable D call. The CDR3 runs 15 residues. Germline loops: CDR1 LGHNA, CDR2 YSLEER. Trimming removed 1 base from V and 2 bases from J, with 12 bases in between. CDR3 DNA: TGCGCCAGCAGCCAAGGGAACACCGCGACCTACGAGCAGTACTTC. Amino acid sequence: CASSQGNTATYEQYF.

The V gene is TRBV7-6, the J gene TRBJ2-1, with 12 positions matching TRBD2. With 1 base clipped from V and 9 bases from J, the junction kept 7 bases outside the gene matches. The CDR3 is made up of 16 amino acids. Germline CDR1 is SGHVS and CDR2 is FNYEAQ. DNA for the CDR3: TGTGCCAGCAGCTTAGAGGCTAGCGGGGGGGGGAGTGAGCAGTTCTTC. As protein: CASSLEASGGGSEQFF.

The rearrangement uses TRBV7-8 and TRBJ2-7; 11 bases match TRBD1. The ends lost 4 bases at V and 8 bases at J; junction bases unmatched: 7. Germline CDR1 is SGHVS and CDR2 is FQNEAQ. The CDR3 extends over 14 amino acids. This chain's CDR3 is CASSYGTGGHQQYF. CDR3 sequence (DNA): TGTGCCAGCAGCTATGGGACAGGGGGTCACCAGCAGTACTTC.

CDR3 in DNA: TGTGCCAGCAGCTTTTTAGCGGGGGACCAAGAGACCCAGTACTTC. Encoded protein: CASSFLAGDQETQYF. The V gene is TRBV5-8, the J gene TRBJ2-5, with TRBD2 identical over 9 bases. V lost 2 bases, J lost 0 bases, and 2 bases stayed unmatched. This CDR3 has 15 residues. Germline values: CDR1 SGHTS, CDR2 YDEGEE.

The gene calls are TRBV5-4 and TRBJ1-1; 7 nucleotides match TRBD1. CDR3 length equals 15 residues. V gave up 4 bases and J gave up 4 bases; unmatched junction bases: 10. The germline gives CDR1 SGHNT, CDR2 YYREEE (reference sequence). CDR3 bases: TGTGCCAGCAGCCCAGGGGGAAGGGGCGGCACTGAAGCTTTCTTT. It codes for CASSPGGRGGTEAFF.

J is TRBJ2-2 and V is TRBV5-6, with D tentatively TRBD1 (6 bases). The germline V gene encodes CDR1 SGHDT and CDR2 YYEEEE. The CDR3 length is 15 residues. V was trimmed by 0 bases and J by 3 bases, leaving 9 bases between them. CDR3 nucleotides: TGTGCCAGCAGCTTGGGGCAGGGGTACACCGGGGAGCTGTTTTTT. Its translation: CASSLGQGYTGELFF.

This chain links TRBV30 with TRBJ1-2, with D perhaps matching TRBD1 (6 bases). The ends were cut back, 2 bases at V and 6 bases at J, with 10 bases in the middle. The germline gives CDR1 GTSNPN, CDR2 SVGIG (reference sequence). There are 12 residues in the CDR3. The chain's CDR3 is CAWSLGGDGYTF. The CDR3 DNA reads TGTGCCTGGAGTTTAGGGGGGGATGGCTACACCTTC. The full variable domain, rest sourced from reference TRBV30 and TRBJ1-2, is SQTIHQWPATLVQPVGSPLSLECTVEGTSNPNLYWYRQAAGRGLQLLFYSVGIGQISSEVPQNLSASRPQDRQFILSSKKLLLSDSGFYLCAWSLGGDGYTFGSGTRLTVV.

This clone occurred once. The chain is built from TRBV6-1 and TRBJ1-2; the match to TRBD1 covers 7 bases. CDR3 length equals 12 residues. Trimming cost V 3 bases and J 13 bases; bases outside gene matches: 8. CDR1 and CDR2 (germline): MNHNS, SASEGT. Here the CDR3 DNA reads TGTGCCAGCAGTGAGAGGGGAGGGGGCACCACCTTC. Its translation: CASSERGGGTTF.

V and J are TRBV28 and TRBJ1-2; 10 bases line up with TRBD1. The J segment lost 8 bases and the V segment lost 6 bases, leaving 9 bases of the junction unmatched. The CDR3 spans 14 residues. From germline, CDR1 is MDHEN and CDR2 SYDVKM. The CDR3 DNA reads TGTGCCAGCAGCAGCCCGGGACAGGGGTCCGGCTACACCTTC. It translates to CASSSPGQGSGYTF.

The chain uses TRBV29-1 and TRBJ1-1, with TRBD1 matching 7 bases. Germline trimming cut 6 bases from V and 4 bases from J; bases unmatched to any gene: 11. This CDR3 is built from 14 residues. The germline gives CDR1 SQVTM, CDR2 ANQGSEA. In DNA form, the CDR3 reads TGCAGCGTAGACACAGGGGCGGGAATCACTGAAGCTTTCTTT. The encoded protein is CSVDTGAGITEAFF.

The genes are TRBV11-2 and TRBJ2-2; no clear D gene. Germline-derived CDR1 and CDR2 are SGHAT and FQNNGV. The germline V and J ends were trimmed by 5 bases and 0 bases, with 7 bases remaining between them. This CDR3 is built from 14 residues. As DNA, the CDR3 is TGTGCCAGCAGCCCGCGAACGAACACCGGGGAGCTGTTTTTT. This sequence encodes CASSPRTNTGELFF.

This chain connects TRBV11-3 to TRBJ2-7; D not certain. Germline CDR1 is SGHNT and CDR2 is YENEEA. This CDR3 contains 11 residues. V lost 4 bases to trimming and J lost 6 bases, with 7 bases between them. The CDR3 protein is CASSSVTEQYF. DNA of the CDR3: TGTGCCAGCAGCTCCGTTACCGAGCAGTACTTC.

V is TRBV5-1 and J is TRBJ1-1; 10 bases fit TRBD1. The ends lost 8 bases at V and 3 bases at J; junction bases unmatched: 7. The CDR3 is 14 residues long. The germline V gene encodes CDR1 SGHRS and CDR2 YFSETQ. The CDR3 loop reads CAREGQGGDTEAFF. In DNA, the CDR3 is TGCGCCAGAGAAGGACAGGGGGGGGACACTGAAGCTTTCTTT.

This clone was detected only once. V usage is TRBV19 and J usage is TRBJ2-5; the match to TRBD2 covers 7 bases. Germline CDR1 and CDR2: LNHDA and SQIVND (reference sequence). The CDR3 extends over 13 amino acids. V lost 5 bases and J lost 2; bases outside the gene matches: 2. CDR3 coding DNA: TGTGCCAGTAGTGTCGGGAGGCAAGAGACCCAGTACTTC. Amino acid sequence: CASSVGRQETQYF.

This clone occurred once. The V and J genes are TRBV4-1 and TRBJ1-4, with 8 nucleotides matching TRBD1. This CDR3 spans 20 amino acids. The ends lost 2 bases at V and 1 base at J; junction bases unmatched: 15. Germline CDR1 MGHRA, CDR2 YSYEKL. The CDR3 region is CASSQRSGIQGARTNEKLFF. The CDR3 DNA sequence: TGCGCCAGCAGCCAAAGATCGGGTATCCAGGGGGCCCGAACTAATGAAAAACTGTTTTTT.

V gene TRBV5-6 combines with J gene TRBJ2-1, with 8 nucleotides matching TRBD1. The junction had 8 bases not matched to a gene; V was cut back by 4 bases and J by 8 bases. This CDR3 comprises 14 residues. The V gene's germline CDR1 is SGHDT and CDR2 YYEEEE. CDR3 loop: CASSGEQGVYEQFF. Written as DNA, the CDR3 is TGTGCCAGCAGCGGGGAACAGGGGGTCTATGAGCAGTTCTTC.

The chain uses TRBV29-1 and TRBJ1-2; TRBD1 agrees at 7 bases. The CDR3 is 13 amino acids. V was clipped by 6 bases and J by 4 bases; unmatched bases: 8. In germline, CDR1 is SQVTM, CDR2 ANQGSEA. In nucleotides, the CDR3 is TGCAGCGTCCGATCGGACAGGTTCTATGGCTACACCTTC. Its protein product is CSVRSDRFYGYTF. Together with reference TRBV29-1 and TRBJ1-2, the CDR3 gives the full variable domain: SAVISQKPSRDICQRGTSLTIQCQVDSQVTMMFWYRQQPGQSLTLIATANQGSEATYESGFVIDKFPISRPNLTFSTLTVSNMSPEDSSIYLCSVRSDRFYGYTFGSGTRLTVV.

The CDR3 DNA reads TGTGCCAGCCGAGGGGGTTCAGAGACCCAGTACTTC. It codes for CASRGGSETQYF. The gene calls are TRBV11-3 and TRBJ2-5; D might be TRBD1 (6 bases). The CDR3 consists of 12 residues. The V and J ends lost 8 bases and 4 bases respectively, with 11 bases between them. CDR1 is SGHNT, CDR2 YENEEA, per germline. Based on the CDR3 plus reference TRBV11-3 and TRBJ2-5, the full variable domain is EAGVVQSPRYKIIEKKQPVAFWCNPISGHNTLYWYLQNLGQGPELLIRYENEEAVDDSQLPKDRFSAERLKGVDSTLKIQPAELGDSAVYLCASRGGSETQYFGPGTRLLVL.

CDR3: CASSSRQGTNSPLHF. For the CDR3, the DNA is TGTGCCAGCAGCTCTCGACAGGGGACCAATTCACCCCTCCACTTT. The rearrangement joins TRBV7-3 to TRBJ1-6, with 8 nucleotides matching TRBD1. Trimming cost V 4 bases and J 7 bases; bases outside gene matches: 6. Per the germline V gene, CDR1 is SGHTA and CDR2 is FQGTGA. The CDR3 runs 15 residues.

The rearrangement links TRBV11-3 to TRBJ2-5; no clear D. CDR3 size: 11 residues. CDR1 is SGHNT, CDR2 YENEEA, per germline. Trimming took 3 bases from V and 5 from J, leaving 4 bases between them. The CDR3 DNA reads TGTGCCAGCAGCTTCCAGGAGACCCAGTACTTC. This codes for CASSFQETQYF.

The rearrangement joins TRBV19 to TRBJ2-5; TRBD2 might be the D (5 bases). The CDR3 covers 14 residues. Trimming removed 3 bases at V and 0 bases at J, with 8 bases between. Germline V gene lookup returns CDR1 LNHDA and CDR2 SQIVND (reference sequence). The CDR3 loop is CASSIRRDQETQYF. DNA for the CDR3: TGTGCCAGTAGTATTCGGCGGGACCAAGAGACCCAGTACTTC.

This clone was counted only a few times. This CDR3 reads CAWSDLNTEAFF. CDR3 in DNA: TGTGCCTGGAGTGACCTGAACACTGAAGCTTTCTTT. The chain is built from TRBV30 and TRBJ1-1; D ambiguous. There are 12 residues in the CDR3. Per germline, CDR1 GTSNPN and CDR2 SVGIG (reference sequence). V was shortened by 1 base and J by 0 bases, with 3 bases between the two germline ends. Combining the CDR3 with reference TRBV30 and TRBJ1-1 gives the whole variable domain SQTIHQWPATLVQPVGSPLSLECTVEGTSNPNLYWYRQAAGRGLQLLFYSVGIGQISSEVPQNLSASRPQDRQFILSSKKLLLSDSGFYLCAWSDLNTEAFFGQGTRLTVV.